This T cell receptor (beta chain) was documented in a study of blood T cell repertoires in COVID-19. Study details: Spain, Italy and the United States supplied samples that represented acute and convalescent COVID-19. T cells, B-cell-depleted T cells, or PBMCs supplied cDNA or gDNA.

Original processing notes: The assay estimated nucleated cells by amplifying reference gene primers. Here immunoSEQ multiplex PCR was the method, and the copy in TCRdb shows in-frame clones only, minus some. Clonal size and the V and J genes are those of that table, whereas D and trimming came from the DNA. Here the sample spans roughly 130,000 clones, around 80% being singletons. Points on this clone: Other DNA sequences from this sample encode an identical CDR3 as well.

V gave up 3 bases and J gave up 2 bases; unmatched junction bases: 6. This CDR3 contains 16 residues. Germline values: CDR1 SGHNT, CDR2 YYREEE (reference sequence). This receptor was obtained from a man between 65 and 85 years old with acute or convalescent COVID-19. What was sequenced was peripheral blood. The rearrangement links TRBV5-4 to TRBJ2-1; TRBD2 matches at 9 bases. The CDR3: CASSSPSGGPYNEQFF. The CDR3 DNA is TGTGCCAGCAGCTCGCCCAGCGGGGGGCCCTACAATGAGCAGTTCTTC.